These 3 T cell receptor beta chains were all obtained from the same sample, sequenced in a study of T cell responses to AZD1222 COVID-19 vaccine. Generated by immunoSEQ multiplex PCR, the TCRdb table keeps only in-frame clones and is missing some. The sample lists more than 50,000 clones, around nine tenths occurring once. Sequencing was performed on peripheral blood, taken on day 0 of AZD1222 vaccination. These receptors all stem from an adult in good health.

The rearrangement links TRBV5-1 to TRBJ1-3, with 8 bases identical to TRBD1. The CDR3 is 17 residues long. Germline values: CDR1 SGHRS, CDR2 YFSETQ. The ends lost 3 bases at V and 2 bases at J; junction bases unmatched: 10. CDR3 protein: CASSSGQEYTAGNTIYF. The CDR3 DNA sequence: TGCGCCAGCAGCTCGGGACAGGAGTATACGGCTGGAAACACCATATATTTT.

The V call is TRBV5-1, the J call TRBJ1-2; D is undetermined. Trimming shortened V by 1 base and J by 0 bases, and 1 base separated the two germline ends. The germline gives CDR1 SGHRS, CDR2 YFSETQ. The CDR3 is 12 amino acids. The CDR3 here is CASSLSNYGYTF. CDR3 DNA: TGCGCCAGCAGCTTGTCTAACTATGGCTACACCTTC.

V usage is TRBV5-1 and J usage is TRBJ2-7; a possible D gene is TRBD1 (6 bases). The CDR3 runs to 15 residues. Deletions cut 1 base from V and 2 bases from J, with 13 bases between. Germline V gene lookup returns CDR1 SGHRS and CDR2 YFSETQ. The DNA of the CDR3 is TGCGCCAGCAGCTTGAGGTGGGACACCCCCTACGAGCAGTACTTC. This encodes CASSLRWDTPYEQYF.